The clone carrying this T cell receptor beta chain was observed a single time. Only in-frame clones appear in the TCRdb table, and some are missing; sequencing was by immunoSEQ multiplex PCR. The sample has 50,000 to 60,000 clones, over 90% seen once; the top ten hold around 0.25%. The CDR3 runs to 14 residues. The V gene's germline CDR1 is SGHNT and CDR2 YENEEA. V gave up 3 bases and J gave up 4 bases; unmatched junction bases: 0. The data derive from a study of T cell changes during pregnancy in multiple sclerosis. The V and J genes are TRBV11-3 and TRBJ2-3; TRBD1 matches at 11 bases. This TCR was sampled from a female donor with multiple sclerosis, enrolled in a pregnancy study. The specimen was CD4+ T cells from peripheral blood mononuclear cells, collected in the second trimester of pregnancy. Written as DNA, the CDR3 is TGTGCCAGCAGCTTGGGACAGGGGGCAGATACGCAGTATTTT. This encodes CASSLGQGADTQYF. Complete variable domain (other parts from reference TRBV11-3 and TRBJ2-3): EAGVVQSPRYKIIEKKQPVAFWCNPISGHNTLYWYLQNLGQGPELLIRYENEEAVDDSQLPKDRFSAERLKGVDSTLKIQPAELGDSAVYLCASSLGQGADTQYFGPGTRLTVL.